This T cell receptor beta chain was retrieved from a study of blood T cell repertoires in COVID-19. Whole-study context: PBMCs, B-cell-depleted T cells, or T cells were the source of the cDNA or gDNA that made up the material.

The table came from immunoSEQ multiplex PCR; TCRdb's copy has only in-frame clones and leaves some out. The sample shows around 100,000 clones, around four fifths of them seen only once. Germline CDR1 and CDR2: WNHNN and SYGVQD (reference sequence). Trimming removed 0 bases from V and 7 bases from J, with 7 bases in between. CDR3 length equals 13 residues. The source of this sequence is a man in his forties or fifties with active or convalescent COVID-19. The gene calls are TRBV10-1 and TRBJ2-1; unclear D gene. Sequencing was done on a sample of peripheral blood. The CDR3 loop reads CASSESGGNEQFF. CDR3 coding DNA: TGCGCCAGCAGTGAGTCTGGCGGTAATGAGCAGTTCTTC.